The 10 T cell receptor beta chains below all came from one sample that was sequenced in a study of cytomegalovirus exposure and HLA in healthy donors. The method was immunoSEQ multiplex PCR; TCRdb's version includes in-frame clones alone and lacks a portion of them. The sample carries some 86,000 clones, 93% recorded once. Sequences were obtained from PBMCs. The receptors were gathered from a woman aged 25 to 39 in good health and CMV-seronegative.

The genes are TRBV30 and TRBJ2-7, with D possibly being TRBD2 (5 bases). Germline CDR1 GTSNPN, CDR2 SVGIG (reference sequence). Trimming took 2 bases from V and 5 from J, leaving 10 bases between them. CDR3 size: 12 residues. CDR3 coding DNA: TGTGCCTGGAGTCTCAGCGGTAACGAGCAGTACTTC. Residues: CAWSLSGNEQYF.

The rearrangement uses TRBV28 and TRBJ2-7; 10 bases are shared with TRBD1. The CDR3 has 16 amino acids. Germline V CDR1 and CDR2: MDHEN, SYDVKM. The junction had 14 bases not matched to a gene; V was cut back by 6 bases and J by 6 bases. CDR3 sequence reads: CASRPTPRTGGSEQYF. The CDR3 nucleotides read TGTGCCAGCAGGCCCACGCCGAGGACAGGGGGTAGCGAGCAGTACTTC.

The CDR3 nucleotides read TGTGCCACCAGGACACAGAACACTGAAGCTTTCTTT. Translation gives CATRTQNTEAFF. This chain connects TRBV15 to TRBJ1-1; no reliable D call. The V gene's germline CDR1 is LNHNV and CDR2 YYDKDF (reference sequence). CDR3 length: 12 amino acids. Deletions cut 6 bases from V and 1 base from J, with 6 bases between.

The chain employs TRBV9 and TRBJ2-7; 7 bases map to TRBD1. CDR1 is SGDLS, CDR2 YYNGEE, per germline. V lost 0 bases and J lost 2; bases outside the gene matches: 5. The CDR3 is 15 residues long. The CDR3 nucleotides are TGTGCCAGCAGCGTAGCGTGGACAGGTCCCTACGAGCAGTACTTC. Its protein is CASSVAWTGPYEQYF.

V gene TRBV19 combines with J gene TRBJ1-3, with 7 bases fitting TRBD1. The J segment lost 0 bases and the V segment lost 4 bases, leaving 12 bases of the junction unmatched. The germline gives CDR1 LNHDA, CDR2 SQIVND (reference sequence). CDR3 length equals 18 residues. The CDR3 DNA reads TGTGCCAGTAGTACCACAGGGGCCACGTTCCTCTCTGGAAACACCATATATTTT. It yields the protein CASSTTGATFLSGNTIYF.

This rearrangement joins TRBV5-1 to TRBJ2-7, with 8 bases lining up with TRBD1. CDR3 length equals 15 residues. After removal of 0 bases from V and 1 base from J, the junction contained 3 bases not matched to a gene. The V gene's germline CDR1 is SGHRS and CDR2 YFSETQ. The CDR3 nucleotides are TGCGCCAGCAGCTTGGCCCAGGGGGCTTCCTACGAGCAGTACTTC. Its translation: CASSLAQGASYEQYF.

CDR3: CAISPGQGGQPQHF. CDR3 DNA sequence: TGTGCCATCAGCCCGGGACAGGGCGGTCAGCCCCAGCATTTT. This sequence joins TRBV10-3 and TRBJ1-5, with TRBD1 matching 9 bases. The J segment lost 6 bases and the V segment lost 6 bases, leaving 6 bases of the junction unmatched. Germline CDR1 and CDR2: ENHRY and SYGVKD. The CDR3 is made up of 14 amino acids.

The chain employs TRBV19 and TRBJ2-7, with a weak D call TRBD2 (5 bases). V was trimmed by 7 bases and J by 7 bases, leaving 20 bases between them. The CDR3 totals 14 residues. Germline V gene data show CDR1 as LNHDA and CDR2 as SQIVND (reference sequence). The CDR3: CASTPTGNLGEQYF. The DNA of the CDR3 is TGTGCCAGTACCCCCACGGGGAACCTCGGGGAGCAGTACTTC. The full variable domain, completed using reference TRBV19 and TRBJ2-7, is DGGITQSPKYLFRKEGQNVTLSCEQNLNHDAMYWYRQDPGQGLRLIYYSQIVNDFQKGDIAEGYSVSREKKESFPLTVTSAQKNPTAFYLCASTPTGNLGEQYFGPGTRLTVT.

This clone was found once. This chain uses TRBV11-3 with TRBJ2-1, with 10 positions matching TRBD2. This CDR3 has 13 amino acids. Per germline, CDR1 SGHNT and CDR2 YENEEA. V gave up 3 bases and J gave up 16 bases; unmatched junction bases: 9. In DNA, the CDR3 is TGTGCCAGCAGCTTCAGCGGGAGGGCCGAGATTTTCTTC. Its protein product is CASSFSGRAEIFF.

This clone has more than one count but fewer than ten. J is TRBJ2-7 and V is TRBV6-1; 7 nucleotides align to TRBD1. Germline CDR1 and CDR2: MNHNS and SASEGT. CDR3 length equals 14 residues. J gave up 0 bases and V 7 bases, and 6 bases lay outside the gene matches. The CDR3 reads CASMVGGNSYEQYF. In nucleotides, the CDR3 is TGTGCCAGCATGGTAGGGGGCAACTCCTACGAGCAGTACTTC.